The clone carrying this T cell receptor beta chain was seen only a few times. Its target is not known. Via MiXCR, TCRdb re-called the 5' RACE reads, giving one row per CDR3 protein. The table lists hundreds of thousands of distinct CDR3 sequences, around 3.6% of them singletons. These data come from a study of T cells after yellow fever vaccination. Study observations and caveats: The appearance of a small share of clonotypes in both CD4 and CD8 compartments was observed.

V was cut by 3 bases and J by 5 bases, with 16 bases left in between. Germline CDR1 is SEHNR and CDR2 is FQNEAQ (reference sequence). The CDR3 extends over 15 amino acids. The sample here was PBMCs, taken on the day of the yellow fever booster vaccination. The source is a man between 18 and 35 years old who received the YFV17D yellow fever vaccine. This chain connects TRBV7-9 to TRBJ1-2; the D gene is possibly TRBD1 (5 bases). The CDR3 spells CASSFVSLEGYGYTF. In nucleotides, the CDR3 is TGTGCCAGCAGCTTCGTAAGCCTCGAGGGGTATGGCTACACCTTC.